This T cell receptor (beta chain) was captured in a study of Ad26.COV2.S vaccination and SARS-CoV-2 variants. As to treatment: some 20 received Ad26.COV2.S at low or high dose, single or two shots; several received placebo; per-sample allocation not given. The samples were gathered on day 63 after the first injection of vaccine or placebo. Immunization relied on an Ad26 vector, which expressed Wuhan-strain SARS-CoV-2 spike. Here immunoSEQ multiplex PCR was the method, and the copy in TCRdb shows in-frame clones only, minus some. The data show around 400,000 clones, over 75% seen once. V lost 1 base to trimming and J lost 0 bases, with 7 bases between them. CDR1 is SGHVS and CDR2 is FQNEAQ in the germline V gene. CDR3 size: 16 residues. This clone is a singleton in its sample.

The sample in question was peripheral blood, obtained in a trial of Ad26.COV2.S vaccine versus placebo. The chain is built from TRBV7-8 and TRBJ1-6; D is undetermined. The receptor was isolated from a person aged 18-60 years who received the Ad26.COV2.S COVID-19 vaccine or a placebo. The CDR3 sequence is CASSLGQSSYNSPLHF. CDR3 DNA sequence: TGTGCCAGCAGCTTAGGCCAAAGCTCCTATAATTCACCCCTCCACTTT.